What follows are 17 T cell receptor beta chains derived from one specimen sequenced in a study of shared clonotypes between healthy human individuals. Assay: immunoSEQ multiplex PCR; the TCRdb copy retains only in-frame clones and omits some. The top ten clones hold 0.36% of a sample with 2 million to 3 million clones, more than 85% of them seen once. Sequencing used naive CD4+ T cells from PBMCs. Sample subset: CD45RA+ positively selected. These TCRs come from a man aged 18 to 29 in good health. Some clones in this sample may be carry-over from other donors' samples.

The chain has TRBV27 and TRBJ2-2; 7 nucleotides match TRBD2. CDR1 MNHEY and CDR2 SMNVEV come from the germline V gene (reference sequence). The ends lost 6 bases at V and 4 bases at J; junction bases unmatched: 8. The CDR3 contains 15 residues. The chain's CDR3 is CASRLLGRGTGELFF. The CDR3 region has the DNA TGTGCCAGCAGACTTTTGGGGAGGGGCACCGGGGAGCTGTTTTTT.

The rearrangement uses TRBV7-2 and TRBJ2-3, with a tentative D call TRBD1 (7 bases). V shed 2 bases and J shed 4 bases, with 16 bases lying between them. The CDR3 length is 16 residues. Germline CDR1 and CDR2: SGHTA and FQGNSA. The CDR3 reads CASSLQGPGGSDTQYF. CDR3 nucleotide sequence: TGTGCCAGCAGCTTACAGGGCCCAGGGGGGTCAGATACGCAGTATTTT.

Notes on this clone: Relative to the germline gene, one junction end is altered; a read error may explain this. This chain uses TRBV11-2 with TRBJ2-3, with 11 positions matching TRBD2. Germline CDR1 is SGHAT and CDR2 is FQNNGV. This CDR3 spans 15 amino acids. The DNA for the CDR3 is TGTGCCAGCAGATTAGCGGGAGGGCCAACAGATACGCAGTATTTT. It translates to CASRLAGGPTDTQYF.

The V gene is TRBV21-1, the J gene TRBJ2-3; TRBD2 reflects the table's D call only, with no check against the DNA. TRBV21-1 is recorded as a pseudogene. The CDR3 spans 18 residues. The CDR3 protein is CASSKALLGGEPPDTQYF. As DNA, the CDR3 is TGTGCCAGCAGCAAAGCGCTTTTGGGGGGAGAACCCCCAGATACGCAGTATTTT.

The CDR3 sequence: CASTPGGTQYF. The CDR3 coding sequence is TGTGCCAGCACCCCAGGAGGGACTCAGTACTTC. This chain joins TRBV7-9 and TRBJ2-7, with D possibly TRBD2 on 6 matching bases. The CDR3 has 11 amino acids. Germline lookup yields CDR1 SEHNR and CDR2 FQNEAQ (reference sequence). V was clipped by 7 bases and J by 10 bases, with 14 bases between them.

The rearrangement links TRBV28 to TRBJ2-6; D not certain. The V and J ends lost 5 bases and 0 bases respectively, with 8 bases between them. The V gene's germline CDR1 is MDHEN and CDR2 SYDVKM. The CDR3 extends over 15 amino acids. DNA for the CDR3: TGTGCCAGCAGTAACCAGTTCTCTGGGGCCAACGTCCTGACTTTC. Translation: CASSNQFSGANVLTF.

This chain uses TRBV20-1 with TRBJ2-7; unclear D gene. Trimming cost V 6 bases and J 6 bases, with 12 bases left between them. CDR1 is DFQATT and CDR2 is SNEGSKA in the germline V gene (reference sequence). The CDR3 extends over 11 amino acids. CDR3 region: CSARAAPEQYF. The CDR3 DNA follows: TGCAGTGCCCGGGCGGCGCCCGAGCAGTACTTC.

The count of this clone is one. The gene calls are TRBV15 and TRBJ2-7, with D uncertain. Germline assignment: CDR1 LNHNV and CDR2 YYDKDF (reference sequence). V was pared by 1 base and J by 7 bases, with 11 bases between. The CDR3 totals 13 residues. The CDR3 nucleotides are TGTGCCACCAGCAGAGGATCCCCGTGGGAGCAGTACTTC. This sequence encodes CATSRGSPWEQYF.

V usage is TRBV5-4 and J usage is TRBJ2-2, with a weak D call TRBD2 (6 bases). Deletions cut 4 bases from V and 11 bases from J, with 15 bases between. Per the germline V gene, CDR1 is SGHNT and CDR2 is YYREEE (reference sequence). The CDR3 runs to 13 residues. CDR3 in amino acids: CASSPTSLGELFF. CDR3 in DNA: TGTGCCAGCAGCCCTACTAGCCTGGGCGAGCTGTTTTTT.

J is TRBJ2-6 and V is TRBV4-1, with 7 bases lining up with TRBD1. The CDR3 contains 16 residues. V trimming: 2 bases; J trimming: 5 bases; junction bases outside the gene matches: 6. From germline, CDR1 is MGHRA and CDR2 YSYEKL. CDR3 loop: CASSQTGALRANVLTF. CDR3 sequence (DNA): TGCGCCAGCAGCCAAACAGGGGCCCTACGGGCCAACGTCCTGACTTTC.

The chain links TRBV5-6 to TRBJ2-7; D not resolved. V was cut by 3 bases and J by 3 bases, with 13 bases left in between. CDR3 size: 14 residues. Germline V lookup: CDR1 SGHDT, CDR2 YYEEEE. Here the CDR3 reads CASSSRTDSYEQYF. In DNA, the CDR3 is TGTGCCAGCAGCTCCCGGACGGATAGCTACGAGCAGTACTTC.

The chain is built from TRBV27 and TRBJ2-3; tentative D call: TRBD2 (7 bases). V shed 6 bases and J shed 4 bases, with 20 bases lying between them. The length of the CDR3 is 16 residues. Germline V lookup: CDR1 MNHEY, CDR2 SMNVEV (reference sequence). The CDR3 protein is CASRGLGGATPDTQYF. CDR3 DNA: TGTGCCAGCAGGGGGTTGGGGGGGGCTACGCCAGATACGCAGTATTTT.

To note about this clone: This same CDR3 is encoded by further DNA sequences in the sample. The chain links TRBV28 to TRBJ1-5, with a tentative D call TRBD1 (6 bases). This CDR3 spans 19 amino acids. From germline, CDR1 is MDHEN and CDR2 SYDVKM. Between the trimmed V and J ends, which lost 6 bases and 0 bases, there was a span of 24 bases. CDR3 in amino acids: CASSPNARGPEYSNQPQHF. CDR3 DNA sequence: TGTGCCAGCAGCCCCAATGCCAGGGGACCTGAATATAGCAATCAGCCCCAGCATTTT.

The J gene is TRBJ2-3, the V gene TRBV5-4; 8 positions agree with TRBD1. Germline trimming cut 6 bases from V and 8 bases from J; bases unmatched to any gene: 14. From germline, CDR1 is SGHNT and CDR2 YYREEE (reference sequence). CDR3 length equals 15 residues. CDR3 sequence (DNA): TGTGCCAGCAACATCAATCCGGGCGGACAGGGTACGCAGTATTTT. This sequence encodes CASNINPGGQGTQYF. Looking up the rest from reference TRBV5-4 and TRBJ2-3 gives the full variable domain: ETGVTQSPTHLIKTRGQQVTLRCSSQSGHNTVSWYQQALGQGPQFIFQYYREEENGRGNFPPRFSGLQFPNYSSELNVNALELDDSALYLCASNINPGGQGTQYFGPGTRLTVL.

V usage is TRBV6-6 and J usage is TRBJ2-5; possibly TRBD2 for D (5 bases). The CDR3 runs 12 residues. Trimming stripped 8 bases from V and 4 bases from J, with 11 bases between. Germline V gene lookup returns CDR1 MNHNY and CDR2 SVGAGI (reference sequence). As DNA, the CDR3 is TGTGCCAGCTCTCCCGGGGTAGAGACCCAGTACTTC. Its translation is CASSPGVETQYF.

The chain links TRBV11-2 to TRBJ1-5; 7 positions agree with TRBD1. The CDR3 extends over 15 amino acids. CDR1 and CDR2 (germline): SGHAT, FQNNGV. J was trimmed by 4 bases and V by 5 bases; bases with no gene match: 8. The CDR3, as DNA: TGTGCCAGCAGCCCAACATCAGGGGGGAATCAGCCCCAGCATTTT. Translated, it gives CASSPTSGGNQPQHF.

This sequence joins TRBV5-1 and TRBJ1-2, with 7 bases fitting TRBD1. Germline V lookup: CDR1 SGHRS, CDR2 YFSETQ. The CDR3 totals 13 residues. V shed 4 bases, J shed 9 bases, and the junction held 9 bases outside the gene matches. As DNA, the CDR3 is TGCGCCAGCAGCGGGGGACAGAGTGTGAGCTACACCTTC. The encoded protein is CASSGGQSVSYTF.